This T cell receptor beta chain was profiled in a study of CD8 T cells in ankylosing spondylitis. Overall study results and limits: The clones that were linked to disease were reported to be significantly enriched in matched synovial fluid samples from ankylosing spondylitis patients. Seemingly characteristic of ankylosing spondylitis blood was a TCR beta motif consisting of several highly homologous variants.

Via MiXCR, TCRdb re-called the 5' RACE reads, giving one row per CDR3 protein. The data show more than 300,000 distinct CDR3 sequences, roughly 11% seen once. This clonotype was counted at least ten times. Antigen: not known. CDR3 length: 16 residues. The V gene end was trimmed by 1 base and the J gene end by 4 bases; junction bases not matched to a gene: 6. Per germline, CDR1 SGHDN and CDR2 FVKESK. The receptor was derived from a female donor with ankylosing spondylitis or in good health (not recorded which). The specimen sequenced was blood, either unsorted or a sorted T cell fraction (not recorded which). The chain combines TRBV14 with TRBJ2-1, with TRBD2 matching 8 bases. CDR3 protein: CASSQVGIAGYNEQFF. The CDR3 DNA sequence: TGTGCCAGCAGCCAAGTTGGAATAGCGGGATACAATGAGCAGTTCTTC.